This passage covers 7 T cell receptor beta chains from one sample sequenced in a study of siplizumab effects on memory and regulatory T cells. Produced via immunoSEQ multiplex PCR; TCRdb's table is partial and in-frame only. Of 45,000 to 60,000 clones listed, about 90% were seen once; the top ten hold 0.35%. Source material: naive CD8+ T cells sorted from blood. These receptors were taken from a human donor in good health.

The gene calls are TRBV19 and TRBJ1-5, with D possibly being TRBD1 (6 bases). The germline V and J ends were trimmed by 5 bases and 4 bases, with 18 bases remaining between them. Germline V gene lookup returns CDR1 LNHDA and CDR2 SQIVND (reference sequence). The CDR3 loop spans 16 amino acids. The CDR3 reads CASSSARGARNQPQHF. CDR3 nucleotides: TGTGCCAGTAGTTCCGCCCGGGGGGCGCGTAATCAGCCCCAGCATTTT.

The chain has TRBV7-8 and TRBJ2-1; D gene uncertain. V lost 4 bases to trimming and J lost 8 bases, with 15 bases between them. Germline V gives CDR1 SGHVS, CDR2 FQNEAQ. This CDR3 has 14 residues. The CDR3 is CASSYGSGLDEQFF. CDR3 sequence (DNA): TGTGCCAGCAGCTACGGGTCCGGCTTGGATGAGCAGTTCTTC.

The chain joins TRBV5-6 to TRBJ1-5; the D is unclear. V lost 0 bases to trimming and J lost 7 bases, with 14 bases between them. CDR1 is SGHDT and CDR2 is YYEEEE in the germline V gene. The CDR3 runs to 15 residues. This CDR3 is CASSLGASRGQPQHF. The CDR3 bases are TGTGCCAGCAGCTTGGGGGCTTCTAGAGGACAGCCCCAGCATTTT.

The chain joins TRBV5-1 to TRBJ2-2; 8 bases align to TRBD2. This CDR3 has 21 amino acids. The trim removed 3 bases at V and 3 bases at J, leaving 22 bases unmatched. Per germline, CDR1 SGHRS and CDR2 YFSETQ. This chain's CDR3 is CASSYVPPILAGFVHTGELFF. CDR3 DNA sequence: TGCGCCAGCAGCTATGTTCCCCCTATCCTAGCGGGCTTCGTCCACACCGGGGAGCTGTTTTTT. Supplemented by reference TRBV5-1 and TRBJ2-2, the full variable domain reads KAGVTQTPRYLIKTRGQQVTLSCSPISGHRSVSWYQQTPGQGLQFLFEYFSETQRNKGNFPGRFSGRQFSNSRSEMNVSTLELGDSALYLCASSYVPPILAGFVHTGELFFGEGSRLTVL.

J is TRBJ2-5 and V is TRBV7-2; 7 nucleotides align to TRBD2. The assigned J gene may be wrong: the sequence end matches TRBJ2-7 better. This CDR3 contains 14 residues. Looked up from germline, CDR1 is SGHTA and CDR2 is FQGNSA. The CDR3 is CASSPSTGGYEQYF. The CDR3 nucleotides read TGTGCCAGCAGCCCAAGTACGGGAGGCTACGAGCAGTACTTC.

This chain connects TRBV29-1 to TRBJ1-2; possibly TRBD1 for D (5 bases). Trimming left V 4 bases short and J 4 bases short, with 16 bases between. The length of the CDR3 is 14 residues. From germline, CDR1 is SQVTM and CDR2 ANQGSEA. CDR3 nucleotide sequence: TGCAGCGTTGCGAGCCGGGACGGACTCTATGGCTACACCTTC. Protein: CSVASRDGLYGYTF.

The chain recombines TRBV2 with TRBJ1-4, with a possible D match to TRBD1 (6 bases). Germline loops: CDR1 SNHLY, CDR2 FYNNEI. V dropped 6 bases and J dropped 0 bases, with 11 bases sitting between them. CDR3 length: 15 residues. CDR3 in DNA: TGTGCCAGCAGCGCTCAGGGGCCAACTAATGAAAAACTGTTTTTT. It yields the protein CASSAQGPTNEKLFF.